This entry describes one T cell receptor beta chain. PCR was performed using 60 Vbeta and 13 Jbeta primers. The method was immunoSEQ multiplex PCR; TCRdb's version includes in-frame clones alone and lacks a portion of them. This table has more than 150,000 clones, approximately 85% appearing once. The germline V gene encodes CDR1 LNHDA and CDR2 SQIVND (reference sequence). The CDR3 is made up of 15 amino acids. The source of the sample is a study of cytomegalovirus exposure and HLA in healthy donors. The chain employs TRBV19 and TRBJ1-4; 12 bases map to TRBD1. Sequenced: PBMCs. The TCR was taken from a young woman in good health and CMV-seronegative. In nucleotides, the CDR3 is TGTGCTACCACCCCAGGGACAGGGGGCACAGAAAAACTGTTTTTT. This sequence encodes CATTPGTGGTEKLFF.